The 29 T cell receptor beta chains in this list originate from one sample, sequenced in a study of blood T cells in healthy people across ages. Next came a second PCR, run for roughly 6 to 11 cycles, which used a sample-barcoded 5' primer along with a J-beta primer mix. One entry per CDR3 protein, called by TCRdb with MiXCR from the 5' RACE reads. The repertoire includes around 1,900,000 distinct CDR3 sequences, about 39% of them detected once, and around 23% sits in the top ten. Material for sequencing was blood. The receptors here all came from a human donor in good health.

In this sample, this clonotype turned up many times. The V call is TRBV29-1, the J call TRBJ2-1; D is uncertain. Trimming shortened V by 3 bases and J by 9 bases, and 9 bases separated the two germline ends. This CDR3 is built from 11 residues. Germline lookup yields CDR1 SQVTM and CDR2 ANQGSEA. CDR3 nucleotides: TGCAGCGTTGACCTCTACGGTGAGCAGTTCTTC. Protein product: CSVDLYGEQFF.

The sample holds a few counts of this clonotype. The CDR3 protein is CASSQKRADTADTQYF. CDR3 sequence (DNA): TGTGCCAGCAGCCAGAAACGGGCAGACACGGCAGATACGCAGTATTTT. This sequence joins TRBV4-2 and TRBJ2-3; the D is unclear. Germline CDR1 reads LGHNA; CDR2 reads YNFKEQ. This CDR3 spans 16 amino acids. The ends were cut back, 3 bases at V and 4 bases at J, with 17 bases in the middle.

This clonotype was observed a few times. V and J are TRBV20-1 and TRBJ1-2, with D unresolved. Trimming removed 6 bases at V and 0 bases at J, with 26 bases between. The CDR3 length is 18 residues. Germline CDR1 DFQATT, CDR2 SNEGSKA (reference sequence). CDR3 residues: CSALPFVWQTIANYGYTF. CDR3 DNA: TGCAGTGCCCTGCCTTTTGTCTGGCAAACCATCGCTAACTATGGCTACACCTTC.

Here the CDR3 DNA reads TGTGCCAGCAGCCGGGACAGGGACTTTACCGGGGAGCTGTTTTTT. Translated, it gives CASSRDRDFTGELFF. This chain joins TRBV6-5 and TRBJ2-2; 9 bases line up with TRBD1. This CDR3 has 15 amino acids. CDR1 is MNHEY and CDR2 is SVGAGI in the germline V gene. V shed 6 bases, J shed 5 bases, and the junction held 7 bases outside the gene matches.

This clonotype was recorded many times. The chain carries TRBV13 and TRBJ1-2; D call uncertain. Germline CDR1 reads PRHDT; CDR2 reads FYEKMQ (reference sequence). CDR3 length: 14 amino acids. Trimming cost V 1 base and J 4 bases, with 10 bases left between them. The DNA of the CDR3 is TGTGCCAGCAGCTTAGAGTACAGATCCTATGGCTACACCTTC. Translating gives CASSLEYRSYGYTF.

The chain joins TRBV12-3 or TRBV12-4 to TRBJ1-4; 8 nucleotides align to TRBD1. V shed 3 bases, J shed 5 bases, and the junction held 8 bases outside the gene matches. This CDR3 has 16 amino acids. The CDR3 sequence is CASSLGQEGLNEKLFF. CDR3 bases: TGTGCCAGCAGTTTGGGACAGGAGGGCCTAAATGAAAAACTGTTTTTT.

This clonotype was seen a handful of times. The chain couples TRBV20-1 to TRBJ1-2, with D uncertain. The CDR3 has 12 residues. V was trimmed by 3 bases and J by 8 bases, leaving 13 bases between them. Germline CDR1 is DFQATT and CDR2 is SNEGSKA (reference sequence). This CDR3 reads CSAREGAGGYTF. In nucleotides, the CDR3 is TGCAGTGCTAGGGAGGGCGCAGGCGGCTACACCTTC.

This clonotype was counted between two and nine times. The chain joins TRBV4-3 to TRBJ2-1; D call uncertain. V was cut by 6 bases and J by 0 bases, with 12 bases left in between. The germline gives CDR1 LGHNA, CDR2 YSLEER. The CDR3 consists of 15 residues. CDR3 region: CASSVLWSSYNEQFF. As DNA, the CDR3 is TGCGCCAGCAGTGTGCTGTGGAGCTCCTACAATGAGCAGTTCTTC.

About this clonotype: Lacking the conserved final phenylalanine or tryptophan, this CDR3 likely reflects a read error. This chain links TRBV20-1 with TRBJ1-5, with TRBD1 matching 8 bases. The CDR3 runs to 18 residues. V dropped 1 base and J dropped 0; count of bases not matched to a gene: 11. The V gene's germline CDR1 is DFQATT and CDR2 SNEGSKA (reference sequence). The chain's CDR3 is CSARASTGEYYSNQPQHC. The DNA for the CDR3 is TGCAGTGCTAGAGCGTCGACAGGGGAATATTATAGCAATCAGCCCCAGCATTGT.

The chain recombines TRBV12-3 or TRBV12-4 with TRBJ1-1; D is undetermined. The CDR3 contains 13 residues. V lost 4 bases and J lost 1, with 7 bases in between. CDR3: CASSWRENTEAFF. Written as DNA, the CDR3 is TGTGCCAGCAGTTGGCGGGAGAACACTGAAGCTTTCTTT.

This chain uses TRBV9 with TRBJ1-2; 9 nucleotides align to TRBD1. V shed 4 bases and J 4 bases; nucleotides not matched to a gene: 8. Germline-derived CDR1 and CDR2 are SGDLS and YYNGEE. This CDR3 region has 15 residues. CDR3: CASSPQGTGTYGYTF. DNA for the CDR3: TGTGCCAGCAGCCCCCAGGGGACAGGGACCTATGGCTACACCTTC.

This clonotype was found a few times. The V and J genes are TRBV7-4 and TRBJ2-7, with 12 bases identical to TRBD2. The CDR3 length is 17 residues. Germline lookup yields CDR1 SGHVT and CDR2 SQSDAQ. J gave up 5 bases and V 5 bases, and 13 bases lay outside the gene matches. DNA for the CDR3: TGTGCCAGCAGCCCCCACCCCGGACTAGCGGGGTTCAACGAGCAGTACTTC. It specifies CASSPHPGLAGFNEQYF.

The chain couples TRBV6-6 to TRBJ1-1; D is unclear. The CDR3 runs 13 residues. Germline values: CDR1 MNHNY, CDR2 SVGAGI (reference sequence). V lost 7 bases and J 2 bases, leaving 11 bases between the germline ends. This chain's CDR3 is CASNLEVNTEAFF. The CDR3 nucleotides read TGTGCCAGCAATCTGGAGGTTAACACTGAAGCTTTCTTT.

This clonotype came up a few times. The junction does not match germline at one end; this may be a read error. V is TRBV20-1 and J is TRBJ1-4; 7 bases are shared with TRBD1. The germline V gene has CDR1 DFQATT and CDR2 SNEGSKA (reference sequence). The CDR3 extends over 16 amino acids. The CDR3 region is CSAREWDSATNEKLFF. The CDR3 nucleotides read TGCAGTGCTCGGGAATGGGACAGTGCAACTAATGAAAAGCTGTTTTTT.

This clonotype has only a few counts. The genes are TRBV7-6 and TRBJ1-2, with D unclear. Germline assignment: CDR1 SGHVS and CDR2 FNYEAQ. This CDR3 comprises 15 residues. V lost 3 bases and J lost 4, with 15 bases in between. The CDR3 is CASSLTAELIYGYTF. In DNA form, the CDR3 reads TGTGCCAGCAGCTTGACTGCGGAACTTATCTATGGCTACACCTTC.

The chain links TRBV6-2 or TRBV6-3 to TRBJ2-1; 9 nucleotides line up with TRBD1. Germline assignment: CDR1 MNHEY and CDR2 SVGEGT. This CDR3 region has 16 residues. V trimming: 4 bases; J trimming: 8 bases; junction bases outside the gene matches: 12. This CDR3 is CASSWDRVYRDDEQFF. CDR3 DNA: TGTGCCAGCAGTTGGGACAGGGTTTATCGGGACGATGAGCAGTTCTTC.

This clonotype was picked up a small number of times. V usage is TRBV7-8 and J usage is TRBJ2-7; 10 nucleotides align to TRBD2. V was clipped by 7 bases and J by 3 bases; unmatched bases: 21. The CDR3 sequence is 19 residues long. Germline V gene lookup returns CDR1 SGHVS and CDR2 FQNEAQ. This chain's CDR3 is CASTPNSGGLFPTLYEQYF. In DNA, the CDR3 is TGTGCCAGCACCCCGAATAGCGGGGGGCTGTTCCCCACCCTCTACGAGCAGTACTTC.

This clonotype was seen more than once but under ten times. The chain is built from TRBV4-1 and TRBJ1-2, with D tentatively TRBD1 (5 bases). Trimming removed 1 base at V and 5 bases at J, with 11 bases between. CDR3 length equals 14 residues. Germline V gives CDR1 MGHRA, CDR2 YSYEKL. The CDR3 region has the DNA TGCGCCAGCAGCCAAGCCGCCAGGGCATATGGCTACACCTTC. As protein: CASSQAARAYGYTF.

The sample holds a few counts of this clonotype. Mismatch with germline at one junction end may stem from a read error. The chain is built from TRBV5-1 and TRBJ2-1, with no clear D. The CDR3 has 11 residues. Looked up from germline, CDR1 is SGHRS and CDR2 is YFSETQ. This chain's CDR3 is CASSSGHEQFF. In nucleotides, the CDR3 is TGTGCCAGCAGCTCCGGGCATGAGCAGTTCTTC.

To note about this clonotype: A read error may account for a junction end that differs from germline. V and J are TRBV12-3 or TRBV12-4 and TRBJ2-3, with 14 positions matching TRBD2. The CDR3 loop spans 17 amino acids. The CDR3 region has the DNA TGTGCCAGCAGTCCCAGGGGACTAGCGGGGGCAAGGGATACGCAATATTTT. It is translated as CASSPRGLAGARDTQYF.

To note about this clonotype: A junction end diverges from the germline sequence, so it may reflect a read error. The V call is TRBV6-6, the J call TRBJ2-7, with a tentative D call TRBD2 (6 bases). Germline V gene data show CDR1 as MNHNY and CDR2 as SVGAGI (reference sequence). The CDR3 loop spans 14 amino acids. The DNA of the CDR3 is TGTGTCAGCAGTTACTCGAAGGAGGGTTCCGAGCAGTACTTC. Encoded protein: CVSSYSKEGSEQYF.

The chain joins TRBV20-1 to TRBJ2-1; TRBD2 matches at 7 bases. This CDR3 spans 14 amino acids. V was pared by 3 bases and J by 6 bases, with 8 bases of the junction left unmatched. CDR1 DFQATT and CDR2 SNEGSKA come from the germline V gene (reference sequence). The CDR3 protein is CSARTGLLCNEQFF. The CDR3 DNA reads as TGCAGTGCTAGGACGGGACTACTGTGCAATGAGCAGTTCTTC.

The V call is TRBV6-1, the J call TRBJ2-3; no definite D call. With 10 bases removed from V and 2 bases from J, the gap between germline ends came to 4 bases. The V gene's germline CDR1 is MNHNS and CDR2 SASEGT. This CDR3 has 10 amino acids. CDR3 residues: CAILTDTQYF. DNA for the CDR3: TGTGCCATACTCACAGATACGCAGTATTTT.

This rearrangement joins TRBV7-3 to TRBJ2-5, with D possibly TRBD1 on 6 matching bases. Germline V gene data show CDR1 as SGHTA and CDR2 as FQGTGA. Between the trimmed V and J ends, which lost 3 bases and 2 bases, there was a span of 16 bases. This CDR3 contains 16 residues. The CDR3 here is CASSLGAYLNQETQYF. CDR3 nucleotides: TGTGCCAGCAGCTTGGGGGCCTACCTAAATCAAGAGACCCAGTACTTC.

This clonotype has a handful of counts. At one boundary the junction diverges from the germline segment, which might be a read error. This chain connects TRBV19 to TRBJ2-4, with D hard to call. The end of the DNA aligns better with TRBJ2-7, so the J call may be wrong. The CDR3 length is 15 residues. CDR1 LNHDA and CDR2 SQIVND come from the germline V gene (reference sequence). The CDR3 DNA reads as TGTACCAGTAGTATTCAACGAAGTGTATTCCACGAGCAGTACTTC. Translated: CTSSIQRSVFHEQYF.

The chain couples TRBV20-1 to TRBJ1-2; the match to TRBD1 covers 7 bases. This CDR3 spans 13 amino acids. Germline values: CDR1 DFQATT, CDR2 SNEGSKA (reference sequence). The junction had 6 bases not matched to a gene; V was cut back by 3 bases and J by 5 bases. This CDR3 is CSASADRVYGYTF. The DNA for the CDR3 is TGCAGTGCTAGTGCCGACAGGGTTTATGGCTACACCTTC.

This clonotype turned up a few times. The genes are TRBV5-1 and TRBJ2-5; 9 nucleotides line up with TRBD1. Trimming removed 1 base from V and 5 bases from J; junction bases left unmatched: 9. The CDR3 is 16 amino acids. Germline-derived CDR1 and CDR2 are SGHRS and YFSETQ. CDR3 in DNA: TGCGCCAGCAGCTTGAAAATTGGGACAGGGCAGGAGACCCAGTACTTC. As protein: CASSLKIGTGQETQYF.

CDR3 in DNA: TGTGCCACCAGGGGACCTGGCAGGGAGGAGACCCAGTACTTC. Its protein is CATRGPGREETQYF. This chain connects TRBV24-1 to TRBJ2-5; D assignment may be TRBD1 or TRBD2 (5 bases each). The CDR3 contains 14 residues. The V end was cut by 7 bases, the J end by 5 bases, with 16 bases between. CDR1 is KGHDR and CDR2 is SFDVKD in the germline V gene.

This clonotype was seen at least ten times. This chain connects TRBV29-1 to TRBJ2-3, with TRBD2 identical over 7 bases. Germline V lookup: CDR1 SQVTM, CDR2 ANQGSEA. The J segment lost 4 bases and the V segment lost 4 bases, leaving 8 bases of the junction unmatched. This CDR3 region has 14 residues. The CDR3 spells CSVVPRGDADTQYF. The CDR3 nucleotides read TGCAGCGTTGTTCCACGGGGGGATGCAGATACGCAGTATTTT.